Detailed here is one T cell receptor beta chain. Its target is not known. There are 15 residues in the CDR3. V was clipped by 1 base and J by 4 bases; unmatched bases: 3. Germline loops: CDR1 SGHTA, CDR2 FQGNSA. This record belongs to a study of T cells after yellow fever vaccination. Turning to the study itself: SMART-Seq v4 Ultra Low Input served to prepare low-cell-number fractions. Study conclusions and caveats: Only a minor proportion of clonotypes was detected across both CD4 and CD8 compartments. Post-booster repertoires contained most primary-vaccination clones again (about 96% CD4, roughly 90% CD8).

For TCR, cDNA came from 5'RACE template switching, which added a universal primer site and UMIs. Each CDR3 protein is one row after TCRdb ran MiXCR on the 5' RACE reads. The data show under 150,000 distinct CDR3 sequences, 7.7% seen once. The clonotype comes from a man aged 30-40 years who received the YFV17D yellow fever vaccine. V is TRBV7-2 and J is TRBJ2-2; 7 bases agree with TRBD2. The specimen was CD4+ T cells sorted from PBMCs, collected 5 days after the yellow fever booster vaccination. The CDR3 region is CASSLVAGVTGELFF. The CDR3, as DNA: TGTGCCAGCAGCTTAGTGGCGGGAGTCACCGGGGAGCTGTTTTTT.